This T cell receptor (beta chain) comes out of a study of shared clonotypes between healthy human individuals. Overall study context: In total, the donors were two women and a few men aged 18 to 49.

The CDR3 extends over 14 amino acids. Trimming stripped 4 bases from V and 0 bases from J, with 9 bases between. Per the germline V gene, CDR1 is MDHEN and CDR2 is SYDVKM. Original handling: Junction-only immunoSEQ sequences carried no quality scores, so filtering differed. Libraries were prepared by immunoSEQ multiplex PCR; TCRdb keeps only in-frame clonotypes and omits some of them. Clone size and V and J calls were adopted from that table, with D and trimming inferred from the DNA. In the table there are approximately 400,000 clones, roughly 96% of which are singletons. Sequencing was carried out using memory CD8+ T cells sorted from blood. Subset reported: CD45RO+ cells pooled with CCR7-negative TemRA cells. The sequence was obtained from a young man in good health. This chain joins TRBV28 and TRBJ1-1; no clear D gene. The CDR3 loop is CASSSEGMNTEAFF. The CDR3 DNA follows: TGTGCCAGCAGTTCTGAGGGCATGAACACTGAAGCTTTCTTT. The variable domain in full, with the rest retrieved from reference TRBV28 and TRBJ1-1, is DVKVTQSSRYLVKRTGEKVFLECVQDMDHENMFWYRQDPGLGLRLIYFSYDVKMKEKGDIPEGYSVSREKKERFSLILESASTNQTSMYLCASSSEGMNTEAFFGQGTRLTVV.